These 9 T cell receptor beta chains came from one sample sequenced in a study of blood T cell repertoires in COVID-19. Measured with immunoSEQ multiplex PCR; TCRdb has only the in-frame clones, and not every one. This repertoire shows roughly 200,000 clones, 80% to 85% found once; its top ten account for around 4.4%. Source material: peripheral blood. Receptors were obtained from a man aged 50 or older with active or convalescent COVID-19.

The J gene is TRBJ1-4, the V gene TRBV30, with no clear D. With 3 bases removed from V and 7 bases from J, the gap between germline ends came to 12 bases. CDR1 and CDR2 (germline): GTSNPN, SVGIG (reference sequence). CDR3 length: 13 residues. CDR3 bases: TGTGCCTGGAGGCCTACCTTTGGTGAAAAACTGTTTTTT. Translated: CAWRPTFGEKLFF.

The chain joins TRBV4-3 to TRBJ1-1; maybe TRBD1 (5 bases). V was clipped by 0 bases and J by 5 bases, with 16 bases between them. CDR1 and CDR2 (germline): LGHNA, YSLEER. The length of the CDR3 is 16 residues. CDR3 residues: CASSQDWGRLETEAFF. The CDR3, as DNA: TGCGCCAGCAGCCAAGATTGGGGCAGATTGGAGACTGAAGCTTTCTTT.

The CDR3 here is CASSLVAGNPETQYF. CDR3 nucleotides: TGTGCCAGCAGCTTGGTAGCGGGGAACCCAGAGACCCAGTACTTC. V usage is TRBV7-2 and J usage is TRBJ2-5; 8 bases are a match to TRBD2. This CDR3 contains 15 residues. J was trimmed by 4 bases and V by 3 bases; bases with no gene match: 7. The germline CDR1 and CDR2 sequences are SGHTA and FQGNSA.

DNA of the CDR3: TGTGCCACCCGGGATCCTAATTCACCCCTCCACTTT. Protein product: CATRDPNSPLHF. The rearrangement uses TRBV3-1 (or the pseudogene TRBV3-2) and TRBJ1-6; D remains unclear. Per the germline V gene, CDR1 is LGHDT and CDR2 is YNNKEL (reference sequence). V lost 10 bases, J lost 6 bases, and 10 bases lay in between. The CDR3 length is 12 residues.

CDR3 coding DNA: TGTGCCAGCACCCCTGGGGCTGGTGGCTACACCTTC. Translating gives CASTPGAGGYTF. V usage is TRBV7-9 and J usage is TRBJ1-2; a possible D gene is TRBD1 (5 bases). The germline V and J ends were trimmed by 7 bases and 7 bases, with 13 bases remaining between them. CDR3 size: 12 residues. Germline assignment: CDR1 SEHNR and CDR2 FQNEAQ (reference sequence).

V and J are TRBV4-2 and TRBJ1-2; D is uncertain. This CDR3 has 15 amino acids. Per the germline V gene, CDR1 is LGHNA and CDR2 is YNFKEQ. V was cut by 0 bases and J by 8 bases, with 16 bases left in between. CDR3 residues: CASSQDEQPLRGYTF. In DNA, the CDR3 is TGTGCCAGCAGCCAAGATGAACAGCCTCTAAGGGGCTACACCTTC.

The V gene is TRBV7-9, the J gene TRBJ2-1, with D tentatively TRBD2 (5 bases). The CDR3 covers 14 residues. Germline V CDR1 and CDR2: SEHNR, FQNEAQ (reference sequence). V was cut by 8 bases and J by 0 bases, with 11 bases left in between. The CDR3 reads CASEGQASYNEQFF. The DNA of the CDR3 is TGTGCCAGCGAGGGTCAGGCCTCCTACAATGAGCAGTTCTTC.

This clone was detected once. The gene calls are TRBV5-4 and TRBJ2-3; 9 nucleotides align to TRBD2. The CDR3 length is 17 residues. J lost 4 bases, V lost 4 bases, and 13 bases had no gene match. The germline V gene encodes CDR1 SGHNT and CDR2 YYREEE (reference sequence). The CDR3 sequence is CASSPRRERGAPDTQYF. The CDR3 bases are TGTGCCAGCAGCCCGAGAAGGGAGCGGGGGGCCCCAGATACGCAGTATTTT.

This chain uses TRBV10-1 with TRBJ2-5, with TRBD1 as a possible D gene (5 bases). The V gene's germline CDR1 is WNHNN and CDR2 SYGVQD (reference sequence). The CDR3 totals 15 residues. Deletions cut 8 bases from V and 5 bases from J, with 21 bases between. The CDR3 loop is CASHSSLGVTETQYF. CDR3 nucleotide sequence: TGCGCCAGCCATTCGTCTCTAGGGGTTACGGAGACCCAGTACTTC.